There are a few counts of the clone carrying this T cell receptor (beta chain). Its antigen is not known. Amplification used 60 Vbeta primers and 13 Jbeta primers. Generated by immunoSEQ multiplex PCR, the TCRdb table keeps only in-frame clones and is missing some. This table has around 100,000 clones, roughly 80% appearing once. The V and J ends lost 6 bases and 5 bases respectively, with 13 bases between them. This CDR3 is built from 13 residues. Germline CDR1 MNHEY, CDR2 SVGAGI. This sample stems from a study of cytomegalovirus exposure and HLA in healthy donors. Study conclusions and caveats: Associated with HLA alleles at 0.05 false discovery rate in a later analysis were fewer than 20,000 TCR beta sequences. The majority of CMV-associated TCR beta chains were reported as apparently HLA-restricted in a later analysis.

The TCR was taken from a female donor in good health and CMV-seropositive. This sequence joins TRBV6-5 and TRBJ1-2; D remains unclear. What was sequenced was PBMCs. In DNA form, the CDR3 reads TGTGCCAGCAGAGCGGGAGAGTTTTATGGCTACACCTTC. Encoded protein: CASRAGEFYGYTF.